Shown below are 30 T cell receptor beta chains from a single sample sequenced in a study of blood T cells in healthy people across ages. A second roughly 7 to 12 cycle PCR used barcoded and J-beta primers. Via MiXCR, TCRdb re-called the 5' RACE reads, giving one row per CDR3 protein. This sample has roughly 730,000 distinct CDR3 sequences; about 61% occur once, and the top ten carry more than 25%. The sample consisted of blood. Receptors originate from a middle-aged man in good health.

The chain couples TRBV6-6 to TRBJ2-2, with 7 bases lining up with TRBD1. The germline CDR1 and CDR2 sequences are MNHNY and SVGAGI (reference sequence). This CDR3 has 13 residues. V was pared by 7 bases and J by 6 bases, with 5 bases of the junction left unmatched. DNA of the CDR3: TGTGCCAGCACCCAGACAGGGCCCGGGGAGCTGTTTTTT. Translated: CASTQTGPGELFF.

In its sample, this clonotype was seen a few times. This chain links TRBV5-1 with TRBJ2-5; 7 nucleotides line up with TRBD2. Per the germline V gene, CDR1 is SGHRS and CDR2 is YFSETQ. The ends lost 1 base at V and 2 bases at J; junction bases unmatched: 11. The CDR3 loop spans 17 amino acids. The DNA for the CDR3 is TGCGCCAGCAGCTTGAGTGCGGCTAGCGGAATACAAGAGACCCAGTACTTC. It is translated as CASSLSAASGIQETQYF.

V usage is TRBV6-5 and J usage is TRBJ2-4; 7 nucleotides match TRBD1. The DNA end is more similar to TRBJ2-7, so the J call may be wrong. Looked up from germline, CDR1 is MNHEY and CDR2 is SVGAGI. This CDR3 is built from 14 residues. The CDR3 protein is CASTQGDSFTEQYF. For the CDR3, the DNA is TGTGCCAGCACTCAGGGGGACAGTTTTACCGAGCAGTACTTC.

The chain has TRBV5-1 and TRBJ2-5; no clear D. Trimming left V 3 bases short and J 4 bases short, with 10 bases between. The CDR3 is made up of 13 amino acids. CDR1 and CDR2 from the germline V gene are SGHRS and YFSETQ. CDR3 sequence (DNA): TGCGCCAGCAGCTCGGTGACCGCAGAGACCCAGTACTTC. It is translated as CASSSVTAETQYF.

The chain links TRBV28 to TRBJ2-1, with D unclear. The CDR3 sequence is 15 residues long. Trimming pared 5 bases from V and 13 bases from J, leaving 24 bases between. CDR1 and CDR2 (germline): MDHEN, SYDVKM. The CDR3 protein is CASSPAVFGRETQFF. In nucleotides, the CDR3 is TGTGCCAGCAGTCCTGCGGTATTTGGGCGAGAGACCCAGTTCTTC.

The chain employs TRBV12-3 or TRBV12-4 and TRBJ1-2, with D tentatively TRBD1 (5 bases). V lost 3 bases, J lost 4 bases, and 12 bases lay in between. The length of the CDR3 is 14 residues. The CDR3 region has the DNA TGTGCCAGCAGTTTTCTCCCAGGGTTCTATGGCTACACCTTC. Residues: CASSFLPGFYGYTF.

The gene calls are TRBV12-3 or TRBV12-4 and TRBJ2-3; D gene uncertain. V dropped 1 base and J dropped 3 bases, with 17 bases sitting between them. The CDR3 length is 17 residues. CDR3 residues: CASSLVRAQYLTDTQYF. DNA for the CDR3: TGTGCCAGCAGTTTAGTTCGGGCCCAATACCTTACAGATACGCAGTATTTT.

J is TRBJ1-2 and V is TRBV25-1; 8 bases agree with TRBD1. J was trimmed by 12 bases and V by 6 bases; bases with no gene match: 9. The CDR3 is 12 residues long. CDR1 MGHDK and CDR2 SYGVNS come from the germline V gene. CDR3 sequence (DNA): TGTGCCAGCAGGGATGGGGACAGGCCCCACACCTTC. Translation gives CASRDGDRPHTF.

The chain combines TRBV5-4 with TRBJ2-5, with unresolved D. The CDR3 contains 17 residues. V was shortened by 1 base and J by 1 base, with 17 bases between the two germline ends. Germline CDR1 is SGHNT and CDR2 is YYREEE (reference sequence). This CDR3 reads CASSLMAVGRFQETQYF. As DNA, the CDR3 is TGTGCCAGCAGCTTGATGGCGGTCGGGCGATTCCAAGAGACCCAGTACTTC.

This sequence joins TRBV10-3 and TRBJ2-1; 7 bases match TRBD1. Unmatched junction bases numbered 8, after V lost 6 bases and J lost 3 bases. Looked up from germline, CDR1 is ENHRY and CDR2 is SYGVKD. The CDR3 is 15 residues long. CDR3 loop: CAIRSGQVSYNEQFF. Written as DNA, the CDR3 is TGTGCCATCAGATCCGGACAGGTGAGCTACAATGAGCAGTTCTTC.

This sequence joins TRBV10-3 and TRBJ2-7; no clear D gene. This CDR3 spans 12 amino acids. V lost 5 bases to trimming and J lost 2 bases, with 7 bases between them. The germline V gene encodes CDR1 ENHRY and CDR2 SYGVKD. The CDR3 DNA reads TGTGCCATCAGTTCGGGCACCTACGAGCAGTACTTC. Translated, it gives CAISSGTYEQYF.

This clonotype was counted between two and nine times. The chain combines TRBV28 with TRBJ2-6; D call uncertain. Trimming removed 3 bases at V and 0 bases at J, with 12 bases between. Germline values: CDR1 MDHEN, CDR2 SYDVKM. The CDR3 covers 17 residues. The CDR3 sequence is CASSFVAESSGANVLTF. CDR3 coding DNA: TGTGCCAGCAGTTTCGTCGCGGAAAGCTCTGGGGCCAACGTCCTGACTTTC.

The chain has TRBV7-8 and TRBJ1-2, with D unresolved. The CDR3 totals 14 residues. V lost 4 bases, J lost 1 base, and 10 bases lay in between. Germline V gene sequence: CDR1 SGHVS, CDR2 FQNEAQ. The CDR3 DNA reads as TGTGCCAGCAGCTGGACGGAGATTAACTATGGCTACACCTTC. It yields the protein CASSWTEINYGYTF.

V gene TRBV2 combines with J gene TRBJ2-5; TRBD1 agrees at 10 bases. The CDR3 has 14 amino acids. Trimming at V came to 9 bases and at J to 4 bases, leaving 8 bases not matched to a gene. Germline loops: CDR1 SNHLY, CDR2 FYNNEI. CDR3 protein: CARGDRGGRETQYF. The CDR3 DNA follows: TGTGCCAGAGGGGACAGGGGAGGTCGAGAGACCCAGTACTTC.

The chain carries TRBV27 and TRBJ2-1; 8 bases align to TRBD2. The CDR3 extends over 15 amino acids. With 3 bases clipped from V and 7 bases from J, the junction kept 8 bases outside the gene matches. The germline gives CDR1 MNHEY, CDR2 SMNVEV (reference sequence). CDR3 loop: CASSLAWREENEQFF. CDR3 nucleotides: TGTGCCAGCAGTTTGGCATGGCGGGAGGAAAATGAGCAGTTCTTC.

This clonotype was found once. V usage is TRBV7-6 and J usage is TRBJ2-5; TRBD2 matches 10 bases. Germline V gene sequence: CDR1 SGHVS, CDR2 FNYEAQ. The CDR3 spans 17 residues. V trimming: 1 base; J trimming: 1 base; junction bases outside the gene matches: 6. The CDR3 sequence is CASSLGVAGGIQETQYF. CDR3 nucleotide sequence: TGTGCCAGCAGCTTAGGAGTAGCGGGGGGCATCCAAGAGACCCAGTACTTC.

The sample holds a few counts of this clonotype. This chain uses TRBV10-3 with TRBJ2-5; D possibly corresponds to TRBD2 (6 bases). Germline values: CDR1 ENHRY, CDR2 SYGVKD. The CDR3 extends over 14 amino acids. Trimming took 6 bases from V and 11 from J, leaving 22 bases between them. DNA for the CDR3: TGTGCCATCAGCCAGTCGGGGTGGGAGGATGAGCAGTACTTC. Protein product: CAISQSGWEDEQYF.

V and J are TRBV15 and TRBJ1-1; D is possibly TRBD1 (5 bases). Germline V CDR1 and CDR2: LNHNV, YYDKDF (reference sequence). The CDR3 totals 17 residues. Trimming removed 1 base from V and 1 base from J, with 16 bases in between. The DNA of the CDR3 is TGTGCCACCAGCAGAGCCCTGTTGGACAAATCGAACACTGAAGCTTTCTTT. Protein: CATSRALLDKSNTEAFF. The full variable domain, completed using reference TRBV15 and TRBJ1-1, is DAMVIQNPRYQVTQFGKPVTLSCSQTLNHNVMYWYQQKSSQAPKLLFHYYDKDFNNEADTPDNFQSRRPNTSFCFLDIRSPGLGDTAMYLCATSRALLDKSNTEAFFGQGTRLTVV.

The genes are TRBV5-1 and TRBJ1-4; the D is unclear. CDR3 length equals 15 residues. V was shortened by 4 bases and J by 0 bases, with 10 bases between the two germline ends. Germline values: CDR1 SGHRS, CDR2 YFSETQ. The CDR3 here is CASSPRGTTNEKLFF. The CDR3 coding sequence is TGCGCCAGCAGCCCGCGCGGGACAACTAATGAAAAACTGTTTTTT.

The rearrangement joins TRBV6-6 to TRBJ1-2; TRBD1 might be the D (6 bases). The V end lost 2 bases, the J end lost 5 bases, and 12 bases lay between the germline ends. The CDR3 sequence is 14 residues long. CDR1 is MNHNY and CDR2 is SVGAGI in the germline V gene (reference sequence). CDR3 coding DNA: TGTGCCAGCAGTTACCAGGGACACGATTATGGCTACACCTTC. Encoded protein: CASSYQGHDYGYTF.

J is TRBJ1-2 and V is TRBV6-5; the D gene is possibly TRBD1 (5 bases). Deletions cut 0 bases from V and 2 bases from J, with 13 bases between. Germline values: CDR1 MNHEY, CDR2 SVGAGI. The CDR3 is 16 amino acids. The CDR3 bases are TGTGCCAGCAGTTACTCGACAGATCAAATAAACTATGGCTACACCTTC. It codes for CASSYSTDQINYGYTF.

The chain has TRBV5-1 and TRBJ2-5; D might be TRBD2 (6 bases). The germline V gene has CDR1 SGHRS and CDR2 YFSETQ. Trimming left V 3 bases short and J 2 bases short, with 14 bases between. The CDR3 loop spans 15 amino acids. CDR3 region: CASSSAGGTQETQYF. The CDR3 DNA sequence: TGCGCCAGCAGCTCCGCCGGGGGTACGCAAGAGACCCAGTACTTC. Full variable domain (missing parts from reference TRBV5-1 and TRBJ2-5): KAGVTQTPRYLIKTRGQQVTLSCSPISGHRSVSWYQQTPGQGLQFLFEYFSETQRNKGNFPGRFSGRQFSNSRSEMNVSTLELGDSALYLCASSSAGGTQETQYFGPGTRLLVL.

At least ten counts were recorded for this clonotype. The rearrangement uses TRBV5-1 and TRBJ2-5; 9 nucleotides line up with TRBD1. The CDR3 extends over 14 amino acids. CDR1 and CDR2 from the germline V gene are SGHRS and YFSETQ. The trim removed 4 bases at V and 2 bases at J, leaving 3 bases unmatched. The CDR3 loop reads CASSPGTGQETQYF. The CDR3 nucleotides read TGCGCCAGCAGCCCGGGGACAGGGCAAGAGACCCAGTACTTC.

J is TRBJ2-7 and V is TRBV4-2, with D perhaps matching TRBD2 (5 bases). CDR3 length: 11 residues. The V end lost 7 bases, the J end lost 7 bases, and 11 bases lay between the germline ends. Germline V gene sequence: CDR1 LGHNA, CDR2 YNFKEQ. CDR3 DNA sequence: TGTGCCAGCACTAAGGCGGGTGAGCAGTACTTC. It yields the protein CASTKAGEQYF.

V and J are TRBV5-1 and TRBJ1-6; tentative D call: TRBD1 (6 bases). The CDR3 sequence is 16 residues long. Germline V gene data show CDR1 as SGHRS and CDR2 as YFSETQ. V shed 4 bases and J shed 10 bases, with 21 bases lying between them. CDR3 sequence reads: CASSRAPPGEGSPLHF. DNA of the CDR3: TGCGCCAGCAGCCGGGCTCCCCCAGGGGAAGGATCACCCCTCCACTTT.

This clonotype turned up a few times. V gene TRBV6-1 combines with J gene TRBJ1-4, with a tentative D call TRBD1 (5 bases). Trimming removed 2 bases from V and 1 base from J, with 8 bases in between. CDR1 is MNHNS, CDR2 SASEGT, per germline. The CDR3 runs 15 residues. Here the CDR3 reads CASSEIGGTNEKLFF. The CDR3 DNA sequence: TGTGCCAGCAGTGAAATTGGGGGAACTAATGAAAAACTGTTTTTT.

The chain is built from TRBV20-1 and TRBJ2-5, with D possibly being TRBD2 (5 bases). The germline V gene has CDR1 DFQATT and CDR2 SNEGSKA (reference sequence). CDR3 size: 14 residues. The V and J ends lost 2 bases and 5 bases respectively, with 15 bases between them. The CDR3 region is CSARSKAGGETQYF. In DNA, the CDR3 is TGCAGTGCTAGAAGTAAAGCAGGCGGGGAGACCCAGTACTTC.

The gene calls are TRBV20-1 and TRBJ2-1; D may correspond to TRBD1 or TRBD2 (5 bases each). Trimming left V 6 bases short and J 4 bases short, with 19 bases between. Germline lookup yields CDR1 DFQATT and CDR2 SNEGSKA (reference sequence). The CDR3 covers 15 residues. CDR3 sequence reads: CSAVYGGNTYNEQFF. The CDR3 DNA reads TGCAGTGCCGTGTATGGGGGTAACACTTACAATGAGCAGTTCTTC.

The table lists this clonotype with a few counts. CDR3 in DNA: TGTGCCAGCAGTTGGGGACGGGGAACCCAGTACTTC. Its translation: CASSWGRGTQYF. The chain recombines TRBV6-2 or TRBV6-3 with TRBJ2-4; D may correspond to TRBD1 or TRBD2 (5 bases each). The CDR3 covers 12 residues. V lost 4 bases and J 13 bases, leaving 14 bases between the germline ends. Germline-derived CDR1 and CDR2 are MNHEY and SVGEGT.

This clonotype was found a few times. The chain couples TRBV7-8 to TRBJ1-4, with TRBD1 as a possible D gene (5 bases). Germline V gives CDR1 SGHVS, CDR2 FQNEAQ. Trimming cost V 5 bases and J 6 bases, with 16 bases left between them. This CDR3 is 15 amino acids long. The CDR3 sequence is CASSRYPGPDEKLFF. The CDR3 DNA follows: TGTGCCAGCAGCCGTTATCCGGGACCGGATGAAAAACTGTTTTTT.